These T cell receptor beta chains were read from a single sample in a study of blood T cell repertoires in COVID-19. Using immunoSEQ multiplex PCR, the repertoire was profiled, and TCRdb retains in-frame clones only, with some absent. Here the sample spans fewer than 200,000 clones, 83% being singletons. Sequencing was performed on peripheral blood. The receptors come from a woman in her sixties or seventies with COVID-19, enrolled during active disease. CDR3s include the opening cysteine and the closing phenylalanine or tryptophan. Each record gives: clone size, V gene, J gene, D gene, CDR3 length, CDR3 protein, CDR3 DNA. The D gene is left open where the match is weak. Clone size is stated in some rows and not others, as once, few, many or a class when expanded.

once,TRBV6-4,TRBJ1-3,NA,16,CASSDWDKSSGNTIYF,TGTGCCAGCAGTGATTGGGACAAAAGCTCTGGAAACACCATATATTTT
NA,TRBV5-4,TRBJ2-3,NA,13,CASSVTAADTQYF,TGTGCCAGCAGCGTGACTGCTGCAGATACGCAGTATTTT
NA,TRBV19,TRBJ1-4,TRBD1,20,CASSTDLSRGQGTHNEKLFF,TGTGCCAGTAGTACCGACCTGTCGAGGGGACAGGGGACTCATAATGAAAAACTGTTTTTT
few,TRBV7-2,TRBJ2-3,NA,17,CASSYLLGVSGTDTQYF,TGTGCCAGCAGCTATCTATTGGGAGTATCAGGCACAGATACGCAGTATTTT
NA,TRBV4-3,TRBJ1-2,TRBD1,16,CASSQDIATGGFGYTF,TGCGCCAGCAGCCAAGATATAGCAACAGGGGGCTTTGGCTACACCTTC
NA,TRBV5-6,TRBJ2-7,NA,13,CASSPRRDYEQYF,TGTGCCAGCAGCCCCCGGCGGGACTACGAGCAGTACTTC
NA,TRBV5-1,TRBJ2-1,NA,16,CASSLPPSGDYNEQFF,TGCGCCAGCAGCCTCCCCCCCTCCGGGGACTACAATGAGCAGTTCTTC
NA,TRBV24-1,TRBJ1-6,NA,14,CATSGDSYNSPLHF,TGTGCCACCAGTGGCGACTCCTATAATTCACCCCTCCACTTT
NA,TRBV6-2/TRBV6-3,TRBJ1-6,NA,16,CASSVDGSSYNSPLHF,TGTGCCAGCAGTGTGGACGGGAGCTCCTATAATTCACCCCTCCACTTT
NA,TRBV20-1,TRBJ2-5,NA,11,CSASTGETQYF,TGCAGTGCTTCTACAGGGGAGACCCAGTACTTC
NA,TRBV24-1,TRBJ2-1,TRBD1,14,CATSPGQGNNEQFF,TGTGCCACCAGCCCGGGACAGGGAAACAATGAGCAGTTCTTC
NA,TRBV30,TRBJ1-1,TRBD1,13,CAWSEGAYTEAFF,TGTGCCTGGAGTGAGGGGGCTTACACTGAAGCTTTCTTT
many,TRBV7-2,TRBJ1-5,TRBD1,16,CASSFLGQGASQPQHF,TGTGCCAGCAGCTTCCTTGGACAGGGGGCCAGTCAGCCCCAGCATTTT
NA,TRBV7-8,TRBJ2-5,TRBD1,16,CASSSWTGPIQETQYF,TGTGCCAGCAGCTCCTGGACAGGTCCCATACAAGAGACCCAGTACTTC
NA,TRBV27,TRBJ2-2,TRBD1,16,CASSSRTGGRTGELFF,TGTGCCAGCAGTTCTCGGACAGGGGGCAGGACCGGGGAGCTGTTTTTT
NA,TRBV30,TRBJ2-1,TRBD2,15,CAFKIAGRGYNEQFF,TGTGCCTTTAAAATAGCGGGGAGGGGTTACAATGAGCAGTTCTTC
NA,TRBV6-5,TRBJ1-2,NA,15,CASSLDTYPLYGYTF,TGTGCCAGCAGCCTTGACACCTACCCTCTCTATGGCTACACCTTC
NA,TRBV14,TRBJ1-2,NA,16,CASSQELRQGGGGYTF,TGTGCCAGCAGCCAAGAATTGCGGCAGGGAGGAGGGGGCTACACCTTC
once,TRBV4-2,TRBJ2-5,NA,15,CASSQTTDSQETQYF,TGTGCCAGCAGCCAAACAACGGACAGCCAAGAGACCCAGTACTTC
NA,TRBV6-6,TRBJ1-2,NA,15,CASSRRDTANYGYTF,TGTGCCAGCAGTCGACGGGACACCGCTAACTATGGCTACACCTTC
NA,TRBV11-2,TRBJ1-2,NA,14,CASSLDSGDYGYTF,TGTGCCAGCAGCTTAGATTCCGGAGACTATGGCTACACCTTC
NA,TRBV11-2,TRBJ1-6,TRBD1,15,CASSLRGRIRGPLHF,TGTGCCAGCAGCTTGAGGGGGCGCATCAGAGGCCCCCTCCACTTT
NA,TRBV9,TRBJ1-2,NA,15,CASSAQGQSNYGYTF,TGTGCCAGCAGCGCCCAGGGACAATCTAACTATGGCTACACCTTC
NA,TRBV5-8,TRBJ2-5,TRBD2,16,CASSSTSGSYQETQYF,TGTGCCAGCAGCAGCACGAGCGGGAGTTACCAAGAGACCCAGTACTTC